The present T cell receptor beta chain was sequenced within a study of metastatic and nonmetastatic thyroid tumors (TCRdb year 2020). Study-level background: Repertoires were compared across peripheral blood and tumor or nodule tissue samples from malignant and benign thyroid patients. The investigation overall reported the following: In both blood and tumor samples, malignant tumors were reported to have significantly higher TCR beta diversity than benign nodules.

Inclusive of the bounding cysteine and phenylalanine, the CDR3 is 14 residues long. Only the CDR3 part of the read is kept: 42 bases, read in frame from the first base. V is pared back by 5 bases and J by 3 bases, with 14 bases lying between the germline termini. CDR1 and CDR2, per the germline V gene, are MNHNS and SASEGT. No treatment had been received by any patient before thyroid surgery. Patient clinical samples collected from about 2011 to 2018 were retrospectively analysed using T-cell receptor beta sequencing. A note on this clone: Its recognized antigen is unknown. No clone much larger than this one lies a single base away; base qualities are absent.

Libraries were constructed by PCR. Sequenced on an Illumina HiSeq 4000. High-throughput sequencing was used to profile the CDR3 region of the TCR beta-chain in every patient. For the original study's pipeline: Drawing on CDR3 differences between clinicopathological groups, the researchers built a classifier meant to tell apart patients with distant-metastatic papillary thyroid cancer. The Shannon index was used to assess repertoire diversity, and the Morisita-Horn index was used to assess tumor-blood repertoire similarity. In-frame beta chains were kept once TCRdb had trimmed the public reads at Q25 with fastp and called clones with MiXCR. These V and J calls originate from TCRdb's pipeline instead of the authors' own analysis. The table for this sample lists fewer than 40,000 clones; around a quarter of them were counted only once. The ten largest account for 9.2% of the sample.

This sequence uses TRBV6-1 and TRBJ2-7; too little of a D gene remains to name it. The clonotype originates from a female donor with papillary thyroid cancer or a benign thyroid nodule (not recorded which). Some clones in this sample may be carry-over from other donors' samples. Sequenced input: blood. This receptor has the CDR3 CASSPRPSLYEQYF. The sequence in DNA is TGTGCCAGCAGTCCCCGACCTTCACTCTACGAGCAGTACTTC.